This entry describes one TCR beta chain. This entry comes from a study of blood T cell repertoires in COVID-19. Study overall: Samples taken during acute and convalescent COVID-19 were collected in the United States, Italy and Spain. PBMCs, B-cell-depleted T cells, or T cells were the source of the cDNA or gDNA that made up the material.

This CDR3 comprises 18 residues. Germline CDR1 reads LNHDA; CDR2 reads SQIVND (reference sequence). The V gene lost 3 bases and the J gene lost 7 bases, with 27 bases spanning the gap. Per the study methods: Reference gene primers were amplified, and this amplification served to estimate nucleated cell counts. Clones were read by immunoSEQ multiplex PCR, and TCRdb kept only the in-frame ones, dropping some. For V, J and clone size, that table is used; D and trimming come from the DNA. The sample lists some 40,000 clones, approximately 78% occurring once. The sequence came from a man in his 70s with acute or convalescent COVID-19. Input material: peripheral blood. The chain combines TRBV19 with TRBJ1-1; tentative D call: TRBD1 (5 bases). CDR3: CASSMSVSVPGKRGEAFF. The CDR3 DNA reads TGTGCCAGTAGTATGTCGGTCTCAGTGCCGGGTAAAAGGGGTGAAGCTTTCTTT.